This TCR beta chain was identified during a study of T cell responses to AZD1222 COVID-19 vaccine. The V gene lost 5 bases and the J gene lost 1 base, with 11 bases spanning the gap. This CDR3 region has 13 residues. Germline V gives CDR1 GTSNPN, CDR2 SVGIG (reference sequence). Only in-frame clones appear in the TCRdb table, and some are missing; sequencing was by immunoSEQ multiplex PCR. The table includes roughly 69,000 clones, around 80% detected once. The chain employs TRBV30 and TRBJ1-2, with D tentatively TRBD1 (6 bases). This receptor was obtained from an adult who received the AZD1222 COVID-19 vaccine. The sample was peripheral blood, taken 28 days after the second AZD1222 dose. The chain's CDR3 is CAWEKQGNYGYTF. CDR3 bases: TGTGCCTGGGAAAAACAGGGTAACTATGGCTACACCTTC.